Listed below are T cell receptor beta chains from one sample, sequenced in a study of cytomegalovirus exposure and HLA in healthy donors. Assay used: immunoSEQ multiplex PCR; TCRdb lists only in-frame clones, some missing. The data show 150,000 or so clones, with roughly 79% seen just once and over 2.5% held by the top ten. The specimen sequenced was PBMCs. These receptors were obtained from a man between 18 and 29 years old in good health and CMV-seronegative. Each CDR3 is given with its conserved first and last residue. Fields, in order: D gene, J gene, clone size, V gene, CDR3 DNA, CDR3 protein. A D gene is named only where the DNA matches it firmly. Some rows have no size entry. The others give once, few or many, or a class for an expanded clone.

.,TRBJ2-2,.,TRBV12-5,TGTGCTAGTGGCTTGGTCGCTAGCGCTCCCGGGGAGCTGTTTTTT,CASGLVASAPGELFF
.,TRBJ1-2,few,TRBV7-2,TGTGCCAGCAGCCGCACGGACTATGGCTACACCTTC,CASSRTDYGYTF
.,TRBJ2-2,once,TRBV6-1,TGTGCCAGCAGTGAAGGGCCTGCAGGGTTCGACACCGGGGAGCTGTTTTTT,CASSEGPAGFDTGELFF
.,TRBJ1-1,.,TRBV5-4,TGTGCCAGCAGCGGTAACTTAGCCACTGAAGCTTTCTTT,CASSGNLATEAFF
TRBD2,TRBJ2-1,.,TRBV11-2,TGTGCCAGCAGCTTGGCGGGGGCCTACAATGAGCAGTTCTTC,CASSLAGAYNEQFF
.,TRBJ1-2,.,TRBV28,TGTGCCAGCAGTTTTCGGGCGGGGGCTGGCTACACCTTC,CASSFRAGAGYTF
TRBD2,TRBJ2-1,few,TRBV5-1,TGCGCCAGCAGCTTGGTGATAGCGGGGGGGCAGGACGAGCAGTTCTTC,CASSLVIAGGQDEQFF
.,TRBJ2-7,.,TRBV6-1,TGTGCCAGCAGGGAAGGTGCCCTCAGGGACAAGGCCTACGAGCAGTACTTC,CASREGALRDKAYEQYF
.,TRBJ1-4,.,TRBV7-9,TGTGCCAGCAGCCTCCCGGCAGGGCAGGCTGAAAAACTGTTTTTT,CASSLPAGQAEKLFF
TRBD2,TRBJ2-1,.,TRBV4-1,TGCGCCAGCAGCCATTTGACTAGCGTTTCCTACAATGAGCAGTTCTTC,CASSHLTSVSYNEQFF
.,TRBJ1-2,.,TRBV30,TGTGCCTGGAGTGTGGAGGCTTCTGGCTACACCTTC,CAWSVEASGYTF
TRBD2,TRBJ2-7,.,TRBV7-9,TGTGCCAGCAGCACCACGGGGGGACCCTACGAGCAGTACTTC,CASSTTGGPYEQYF
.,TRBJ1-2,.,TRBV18,TGTGCCAGCTCACCAAACGGTGATCGGGGCTACACCTTC,CASSPNGDRGYTF
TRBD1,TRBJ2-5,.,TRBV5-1,TGCGCCAGCAGCAAGACAGGGGGCGAGGAGACCCAGTACTTC,CASSKTGGEETQYF
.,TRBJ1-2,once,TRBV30,TGTGCCTGGAGTGTTTACGGGGTGAAGGGCTATGGCTACACCTTC,CAWSVYGVKGYGYTF
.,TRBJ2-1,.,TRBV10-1,TGCGCCAGCAGTAGCCCGATTCAGGGATCCAATGAGCAGTTCTTC,CASSSPIQGSNEQFF
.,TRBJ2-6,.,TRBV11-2,TGTGCCAGCAGCTCGCCTCGGGGGGCCAACGGCCTGACTTTC,CASSSPRGANGLTF
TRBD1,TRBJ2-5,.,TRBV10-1,TGCGCCAGCAGTGAGCTTCTAGCAGGGGGCAGAGAGACCCAGTACTTC,CASSELLAGGRETQYF
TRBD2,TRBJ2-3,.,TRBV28,TGTGCCAGCAGTTTAACCGGGGGGGCCCCAGATACGCAGTATTTT,CASSLTGGAPDTQYF
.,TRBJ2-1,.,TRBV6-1,TGTGCCAGCGGGTCGTACCGGGAAGGATACAATGAGCAGTTCTTC,CASGSYREGYNEQFF
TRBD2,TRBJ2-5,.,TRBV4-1,TGCGCCAGCAGCCCGAGACTAGCGGGGGAAAGGGTCGAGACCCAGTACTTC,CASSPRLAGERVETQYF
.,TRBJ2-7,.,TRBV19,TGTGCCAGTAGTATAACAGGAAGCTACGAGCAGTACTTC,CASSITGSYEQYF
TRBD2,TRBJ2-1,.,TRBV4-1,TGCGCCAGCAGCCAAGCGGGAGCGGGGGGACTAGCAAGGGAGCAGTTCTTC,CASSQAGAGGLAREQFF
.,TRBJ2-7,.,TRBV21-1,TGTGCCAGCAGCAGCAGACAGGGGTCCTTCTACGAGCAGTACTTC,CASSSRQGSFYEQYF
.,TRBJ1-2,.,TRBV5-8,TGTGCCAGCAGCTTGACACCTAACTATGGCTACACCTTC,CASSLTPNYGYTF
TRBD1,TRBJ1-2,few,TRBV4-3,TGCGCCAGCAGCCAAGGGGGGACAGTTGGTCACTATGGCTACACCTTC,CASSQGGTVGHYGYTF
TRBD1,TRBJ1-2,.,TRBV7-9,TGTTCCAGCAGCTCCAGGACCGGGACAGAAAACTATGGCTACACCTTC,CSSSSRTGTENYGYTF
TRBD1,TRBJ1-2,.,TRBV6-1,TGTGCCAGCAGTGAGAACCCCAGGGGGTTTAACTATGGCTACACCTTC,CASSENPRGFNYGYTF
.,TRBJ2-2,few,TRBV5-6,TGTGCCAGCAGCCGGAACCCGGGACTTAACACCGGGGAGCTGTTTTTT,CASSRNPGLNTGELFF
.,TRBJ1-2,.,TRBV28,TGTGCCAGCAGTTTTGGGCAGGGCTATGGCTACACCTTC,CASSFGQGYGYTF
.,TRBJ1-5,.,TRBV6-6,TGTGCCAGCAATGGACAGAGCAATCAGCCCCAGCATTTT,CASNGQSNQPQHF
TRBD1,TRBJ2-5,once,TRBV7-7,TGTGCTAGCAGCTTCCGGGACAGGGACGAGACCCAGTACTTC,CASSFRDRDETQYF
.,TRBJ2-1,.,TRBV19,TGTGCCAGTAGAAGGGGGCGGGGTGCCTACAATGAGCAGTTCTTC,CASRRGRGAYNEQFF
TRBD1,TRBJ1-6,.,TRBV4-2,TGTGCCAGCAGCCAAGATACAGGGGTTCTATATGCACCCCTCCACTTT,CASSQDTGVLYAPLHF
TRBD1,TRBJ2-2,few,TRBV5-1,TGCGCCAGCAGCTTGGGACAGGGGGTGACCGGGGAGCTGTTTTTT,CASSLGQGVTGELFF
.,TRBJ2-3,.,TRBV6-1,TGTGCCAGCAGTGACCAGGGGATGGGGCACACAGATACGCAGTATTTT,CASSDQGMGHTDTQYF
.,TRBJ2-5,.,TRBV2,TGTGCCAGCAGGGAGGGGTGGGGTACCCAGTACTTC,CASREGWGTQYF
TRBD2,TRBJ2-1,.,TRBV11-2,TGTGCCAGCAGCACTCGACTAGCGGGTGAGCAGTTCTTC,CASSTRLAGEQFF
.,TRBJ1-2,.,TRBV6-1,TGTGCCAGCAGGGGGGGGCGCGACTATGGCTACACCTTC,CASRGGRDYGYTF
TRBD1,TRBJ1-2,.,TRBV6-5,TGTGCCAGCAGTTGGGGACAGGGTGTAAGTGGCTACACCTTC,CASSWGQGVSGYTF
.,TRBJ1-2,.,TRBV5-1,TGCGCCAGCAGCAGCAGCGACAGTATCGACTATGGCTACACCTTC,CASSSSDSIDYGYTF
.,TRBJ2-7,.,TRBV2,TGTGCCAGCAGTGAACTAAATTACGAGCAGTACTTC,CASSELNYEQYF
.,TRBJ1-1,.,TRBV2,TGTGCCCGGCGCTTCCAGGTCAACACTGAAGCTTTCTTT,CARRFQVNTEAFF
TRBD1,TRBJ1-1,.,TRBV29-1,TGCAGCGTAGCCGGGACAGGCGATGAAGCTTTCTTT,CSVAGTGDEAFF
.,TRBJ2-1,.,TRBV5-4,TGTGCCAGCAGCTTGGGACTAGGAAACAATGAGCAGTTCTTC,CASSLGLGNNEQFF
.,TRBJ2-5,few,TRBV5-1,TGCGCCAGCAGCTTTCCGCAAGAGACCCAGTACTTC,CASSFPQETQYF
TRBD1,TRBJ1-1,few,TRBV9,TGTGCCAGCAGCGTAGGGACAGGGCCTGAATACACTGAAGCTTTCTTT,CASSVGTGPEYTEAFF
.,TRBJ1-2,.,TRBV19,TGTGCCAGTAGTCTGGACCGGGACACCGGCTATGGCTACACCTTC,CASSLDRDTGYGYTF
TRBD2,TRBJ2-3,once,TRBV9,TGTGCCAGCAGCCACCGGACTAGCGGGGGGGTGTATACGCAGTATTTT,CASSHRTSGGVYTQYF
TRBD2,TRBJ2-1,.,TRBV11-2,TGTGCCAGCAGCCCGAGCACAGCGGGGGGGCTACAGTTCTTC,CASSPSTAGGLQFF
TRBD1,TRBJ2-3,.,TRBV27,TGTGCCAGCAGCTCGGGACAGTGGACAGATACGCAGTATTTT,CASSSGQWTDTQYF
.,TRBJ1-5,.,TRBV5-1,TGCGCCAGCAGCCACGGAGCGCAGGGTGGCAATCAGCCCCAGCATTTT,CASSHGAQGGNQPQHF
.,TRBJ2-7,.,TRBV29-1,TGCAGCGTTGAGGGCACCGCCTACGAGCAGTACTTC,CSVEGTAYEQYF
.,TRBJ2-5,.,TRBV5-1,TGCGCCAGCAGCGGTACTATAGGGAGAGAGACCCAGTACTTC,CASSGTIGRETQYF
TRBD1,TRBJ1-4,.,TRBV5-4,TGTGCCAGCAGCACGGGACAGCCCAATGAAAAACTGTTTTTT,CASSTGQPNEKLFF
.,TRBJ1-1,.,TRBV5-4,TGTGCCAGCAGCTGGCGACAGGAGTTGAACACTGAAGCTTTCTTT,CASSWRQELNTEAFF
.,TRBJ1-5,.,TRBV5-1,TGCGCCAGCAGCTCCGGGATCAGCAATCAGCCCCAGCATTTT,CASSSGISNQPQHF
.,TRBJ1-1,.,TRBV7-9,TGTGCCAGCAGCCCACTAGGGAACATGAACACTGAAGCTTTCTTT,CASSPLGNMNTEAFF
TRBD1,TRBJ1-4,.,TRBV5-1,TGCGCCAGCAGCTTTTTTACAGGGGGCCCTGCAACTAATGAAAAACTGTTTTTT,CASSFFTGGPATNEKLFF